This record looks at one TCR beta chain sequence and its context. This sample is drawn from a study of CD8 T cells in Susac syndrome. With random hexamers, roughly 0.45 to 1 ug RNA was reverse transcribed. Using its own MiXCR run on the immunoSEQ multiplex PCR reads, TCRdb lists one record per CDR3 protein. The sample includes more than 70,000 distinct CDR3 sequences, approximately 95% of them seen just once. The ends were cut back, 3 bases at V and 5 bases at J, with 10 bases in the middle. The CDR3 spans 14 residues. Sequenced: CD8+ T cells from PBMCs. This chain connects TRBV12-3 or TRBV12-4 to TRBJ1-4; no firm D call. The TCR was taken from a human donor with Susac syndrome. In DNA form, the CDR3 reads TGTGCCAGCAGTTTTTTATCGACCAATGAAAAACTGTTTTTT. Translating it yields CASSFLSTNEKLFF.